A single sample is the source of the 3 T cell receptor beta chains below, sequenced in a study of tumor and adjacent non-tumor tissue in lung cancer (dated by TCRdb to the late 2010s). RNA was extracted from bulk unsorted tissue and checked for quality with a NanoDrop ND-1000 and an Agilent 2100. Library creation used multiplex PCR. The instrument given in TCRdb is Illumina HiSeq 2500. TCRbeta libraries were built by three rounds of nested PCR using primers (Table S4), following protocols modified from ARM-PCR. In TCRdb, the public reads were trimmed at Q25 with fastp and aligned with MiXCR, with productive beta chains retained. Every distinct CDR3 protein forms one entry, paired with its most common genes and DNA. The sample table records 100,000 to 150,000 distinct CDR3 sequences; 66% of these occur just once. The ten largest account for 13% of the sample. The sequenced sample was lung tumor tissue. The receptors were gathered from a man aged 25-40 years with non-small cell lung cancer.

This clonotype was observed at least ten times. The J gene is TRBJ2-5, the V gene TRBV20-1; D possibly uses TRBD1 or TRBD2 (5 bases each). This CDR3 spans 14 amino acids. Germline V gene sequence: CDR1 DFQATT, CDR2 SNEGSKA (reference sequence). Trimming pared 5 bases from V and 4 bases from J, leaving 17 bases between. CDR3 loop: CSAGDPGTLETQYF. The CDR3 nucleotides read TGCAGTGCTGGGGACCCCGGGACCCTAGAGACCCAGTACTTC.

This clonotype occurred a few times. The CDR3 nucleotides are TGCGCCAGCAGCCATTCGACCCGGGACGGGTCCTACGAGCAGTACTTC. It codes for CASSHSTRDGSYEQYF. The chain has TRBV4-1 and TRBJ2-7; D may match TRBD1 or TRBD2 (5 bases each). Germline V CDR1 and CDR2: MGHRA, YSYEKL. The CDR3 extends over 16 amino acids. With 3 bases removed from V and 1 base from J, the gap between germline ends came to 16 bases.

The chain joins TRBV29-1 to TRBJ1-1; D ambiguous. Germline CDR1 and CDR2: SQVTM and ANQGSEA. This CDR3 contains 12 residues. CDR3 bases: TGCAACGCTGCCGTCCGCGGGACTGAAGCTTTCTTT. It translates to CNAAVRGTEAFF.